The clone carrying this TCR beta chain was observed a handful of times. The target antigen is unknown. The source of the sample is a study of T cell repertoires in cytomegalovirus infection. General observations from the study: HLA-C-restricted CMV clonotypes gave the most frequent clonotype in two of eight donors.

MiXCR, applied by TCRdb to the reads, yields one record per CDR3 protein. The sample shows under 350,000 distinct CDR3 sequences, 22% of them seen only once. The CDR3 has 15 amino acids. CDR1 and CDR2 from the germline V gene are SGHTA and FQGNSA. Trimming at V came to 5 bases and at J to 8 bases, leaving 11 bases not matched to a gene. The J gene is TRBJ2-1, the V gene TRBV7-2; 8 nucleotides agree with TRBD2. The sample was cultured PBMCs, taken from culture after CMV antigen stimulation. The clonotype was recovered from a human donor in good health (CMV status not recorded). Some clones in this sample may be carry-over from other donors' samples. The DNA for the CDR3 is TGTGCCAGCAGCCAGGGACTAGATACCGGGTATGAGCAGTTCTTC. It translates to CASSQGLDTGYEQFF.